These 26 T cell receptor beta chains came from one sample sequenced in a study of cytomegalovirus exposure and HLA in healthy donors. Using immunoSEQ multiplex PCR, the repertoire was profiled, and TCRdb retains in-frame clones only, with some absent. Among 100,000 to 150,000 clones listed, 88% were seen once. The sample comprised PBMCs. The origin of the receptors is a young man in good health and CMV-seronegative.

CDR3 bases: TGTGCCAGCAGTGAATTATCAGGGCCGGAGAACACTGAAGCTTTCTTT. This codes for CASSELSGPENTEAFF. This chain uses TRBV25-1 with TRBJ1-1, with a possible D match to TRBD1 (5 bases). There are 16 residues in the CDR3. CDR1 and CDR2 from the germline V gene are MGHDK and SYGVNS. Trimming pared 1 base from V and 1 base from J, leaving 13 bases between.

The chain employs TRBV9 and TRBJ2-1; 8 bases agree with TRBD2. Trimming cost V 3 bases and J 0 bases; bases outside gene matches: 2. This CDR3 region has 15 residues. In germline, CDR1 is SGDLS, CDR2 YYNGEE. The CDR3 region is CASSASGSSYNEQFF. CDR3 bases: TGTGCCAGCAGCGCCAGCGGGAGCTCCTACAATGAGCAGTTCTTC.

The rearrangement uses TRBV5-6 and TRBJ2-3; maybe TRBD1 (6 bases). Germline CDR1 SGHDT, CDR2 YYEEEE. CDR3 length: 14 residues. V was trimmed by 4 bases and J by 2 bases, leaving 11 bases between them. The CDR3 reads CASSRRQVTDTQYF. As DNA, the CDR3 is TGTGCCAGCAGCCGCCGACAGGTCACAGATACGCAGTATTTT.

The chain joins TRBV30 to TRBJ2-5, with 7 nucleotides matching TRBD2. J gave up 2 bases and V 5 bases, and 8 bases lay outside the gene matches. Germline V gives CDR1 GTSNPN, CDR2 SVGIG (reference sequence). The CDR3 contains 14 residues. CDR3 nucleotides: TGTGCCTGGGGTATAGCAGCGGGGCAAGAGACCCAGTACTTC. As protein: CAWGIAAGQETQYF.

This chain links TRBV5-5 with TRBJ2-7, with unresolved D. V lost 4 bases to trimming and J lost 4 bases, with 15 bases between them. Germline CDR1 SGHKS, CDR2 YYEKEE (reference sequence). CDR3 length: 14 residues. The CDR3 here is CASSMVRSEYEQYF. CDR3 DNA: TGTGCCAGCAGCATGGTACGGAGCGAATACGAGCAGTACTTC.

The V gene is TRBV7-2, the J gene TRBJ2-1; 11 bases are a match to TRBD2. CDR1 SGHTA and CDR2 FQGNSA come from the germline V gene. There are 16 residues in the CDR3. V was clipped by 8 bases and J by 5 bases; unmatched bases: 11. The CDR3 DNA follows: TGTGCCAGCGCATTAGCGGGAGGGGGAGAGGACAATGAGCAGTTCTTC. This sequence encodes CASALAGGGEDNEQFF.

There are a few counts of this clone. The chain uses TRBV6-5 and TRBJ2-7; D possibly corresponds to TRBD2 (5 bases). CDR1 and CDR2 from the germline V gene are MNHEY and SVGAGI. Trimming removed 5 bases at V and 4 bases at J, with 9 bases between. This CDR3 contains 12 residues. Here the CDR3 reads CASSRGEYEQYF. CDR3 sequence (DNA): TGTGCCAGCAGTCGGGGAGAGTACGAGCAGTACTTC.

The genes are TRBV19 and TRBJ2-7; 10 bases align to TRBD2. This CDR3 contains 17 residues. The V gene's germline CDR1 is LNHDA and CDR2 SQIVND (reference sequence). J lost 5 bases, V lost 7 bases, and 17 bases had no gene match. DNA of the CDR3: TGTGCCAGTACCCCGAGGGCTAGCGGGAGAACGGGCCACGAGCAGTACTTC. Translating it yields CASTPRASGRTGHEQYF.

This chain links TRBV27 with TRBJ2-1; TRBD2 is a possible D gene (6 bases). The CDR3 extends over 17 amino acids. CDR1 and CDR2 from the germline V gene are MNHEY and SMNVEV (reference sequence). V was pared by 6 bases and J by 0 bases, with 18 bases between. CDR3 amino acids: CASSLYSGASSYNEQFF. The DNA of the CDR3 is TGTGCCAGCAGCCTCTATAGCGGAGCAAGCTCCTACAATGAGCAGTTCTTC.

The rearrangement joins TRBV6-5 to TRBJ1-2, with D possibly being TRBD1 (6 bases). Trimming took off 10 bases at V and 4 bases at J, with 16 bases between the two ends. The germline V gene encodes CDR1 MNHEY and CDR2 SVGAGI. This CDR3 comprises 13 residues. The CDR3 loop reads CATQDSQFYGYTF. For the CDR3, the DNA is TGTGCCACCCAGGACAGCCAATTCTATGGCTACACCTTC.

This rearrangement joins TRBV6-6 to TRBJ1-2; 8 bases line up with TRBD1. The CDR3 has 12 residues. Germline CDR1 is MNHNY and CDR2 is SVGAGI (reference sequence). The ends lost 6 bases at V and 8 bases at J; junction bases unmatched: 5. The CDR3 coding sequence is TGTGCCAGCAGACAGGGGGTCAGGGGCTACACCTTC. Amino acid sequence: CASRQGVRGYTF.

This rearrangement joins TRBV6-1 to TRBJ1-2; tentative D call: TRBD1 (6 bases). Germline CDR1 reads MNHNS; CDR2 reads SASEGT. The V and J ends lost 0 bases and 9 bases respectively, with 14 bases between them. CDR3 length: 14 amino acids. CDR3 sequence (DNA): TGTGCCAGCAGTGAAGCGCTCCGAGGGGACAGCTACACCTTC. Translating it yields CASSEALRGDSYTF.

V usage is TRBV15 and J usage is TRBJ2-6; D call uncertain. Germline loops: CDR1 LNHNV, CDR2 YYDKDF (reference sequence). CDR3 length equals 18 residues. Trimming pared 0 bases from V and 0 bases from J, leaving 12 bases between. CDR3 protein: CATSRDLFPVSGANVLTF. In DNA form, the CDR3 reads TGTGCCACCAGCAGAGATTTATTTCCGGTCTCTGGGGCCAACGTCCTGACTTTC.

The count of this clone is one. The genes are TRBV7-2 and TRBJ2-2, with D tentatively TRBD1 (5 bases). The germline CDR1 and CDR2 sequences are SGHTA and FQGNSA. CDR3 size: 16 residues. Trimming cost V 2 bases and J 2 bases, with 12 bases left between them. This CDR3 reads CASSLRTSRNTGELFF. Written as DNA, the CDR3 is TGTGCCAGCAGCTTAAGGACATCCAGAAACACCGGGGAGCTGTTTTTT.

This clone has a single count. The chain combines TRBV25-1 with TRBJ2-3; 8 bases fit TRBD2. The CDR3 covers 17 residues. V lost 2 bases and J lost 3; bases outside the gene matches: 10. Germline loops: CDR1 MGHDK, CDR2 SYGVNS. The CDR3 is CASSEGTRGSRTDTQYF. Written as DNA, the CDR3 is TGTGCCAGCAGTGAAGGGACTAGGGGTTCCAGAACAGATACGCAGTATTTT.

V usage is TRBV5-6 and J usage is TRBJ2-1; D uncertain. Germline CDR1 and CDR2: SGHDT and YYEEEE. The CDR3 sequence is 15 residues long. V was shortened by 3 bases and J by 0 bases, with 10 bases between the two germline ends. This chain's CDR3 is CASSSPTSSYNEQFF. The DNA for the CDR3 is TGTGCCAGCAGCTCGCCGACAAGCTCCTACAATGAGCAGTTCTTC.

This chain links TRBV7-9 with TRBJ1-2; no firm D call. Germline V gene sequence: CDR1 SEHNR, CDR2 FQNEAQ (reference sequence). Trimming took 3 bases from V and 6 from J, leaving 8 bases between them. This CDR3 has 12 residues. As DNA, the CDR3 is TGTGCCAGCAGCTTCTCGGTCAATGGCTACACCTTC. It specifies CASSFSVNGYTF.

This rearrangement joins TRBV6-6 to TRBJ1-1, with 9 bases fitting TRBD1. Trimming cost V 1 base and J 11 bases; bases outside gene matches: 5. CDR3 length: 13 amino acids. Germline V gene sequence: CDR1 MNHNY, CDR2 SVGAGI (reference sequence). The DNA for the CDR3 is TGTGCCAGCAGTTACTTACAGGGGGCTTGGGCTTTCTTT. It encodes CASSYLQGAWAFF.

The V call is TRBV7-2, the J call TRBJ1-3; possibly TRBD1 for D (5 bases). Trimming took off 1 base at V and 3 bases at J, with 10 bases between the two ends. This CDR3 region has 15 residues. Germline V CDR1 and CDR2: SGHTA, FQGNSA. The CDR3 DNA sequence: TGTGCCAGCAGCTTAGTTACGGGGGTTGGAAACACCATATATTTT. It yields the protein CASSLVTGVGNTIYF.

The rearrangement joins TRBV29-1 to TRBJ1-2; D is unclear. This CDR3 spans 11 amino acids. Germline V gene data show CDR1 as SQVTM and CDR2 as ANQGSEA. V gave up 8 bases and J gave up 4 bases, with 11 bases separating them. The CDR3 DNA follows: TGCAGCCCTCGACCTAGCTATGGCTACACCTTC. Its translation: CSPRPSYGYTF.

This chain links TRBV6-4 with TRBJ2-3; 11 bases are a match to TRBD2. Trimming at V came to 5 bases and at J to 0 bases, leaving 4 bases not matched to a gene. Germline CDR1 and CDR2: MRHNA and SNTAGT. The CDR3 covers 16 residues. The CDR3 is CASSSLAGDSTDTQYF. The CDR3 DNA reads TGTGCCAGCAGTTCACTAGCGGGAGATAGCACAGATACGCAGTATTTT.

The chain couples TRBV6-5 to TRBJ1-2; 8 bases fit TRBD1. The CDR3 is 13 amino acids. The J segment lost 7 bases and the V segment lost 6 bases, leaving 7 bases of the junction unmatched. The germline CDR1 and CDR2 sequences are MNHEY and SVGAGI. DNA of the CDR3: TGTGCCAGCAGCATCGGACAGGGCGCTGGCTACACCTTC. Translated: CASSIGQGAGYTF.

V gene TRBV25-1 combines with J gene TRBJ2-1; the match to TRBD1 covers 9 bases. Per germline, CDR1 MGHDK and CDR2 SYGVNS. The CDR3 contains 15 residues. V trimming: 4 bases; J trimming: 7 bases; junction bases outside the gene matches: 8. CDR3 bases: TGTGCCAGCAGTGCCGGACAGGGGACAACAAATGAGCAGTTCTTC. Protein sequence: CASSAGQGTTNEQFF. Together with reference TRBV25-1 and TRBJ2-1, the CDR3 gives the full variable domain: EADIYQTPRYLVIGTGKKITLECSQTMGHDKMYWYQQDPGMELHLIHYSYGVNSTEKGDLSSESTVSRIRTEHFPLTLESARPSHTSQYLCASSAGQGTTNEQFFGPGTRLTVL.

Written as DNA, the CDR3 is TGTGCCAGCTCCCTTGGGGACAGGAGGGATCAGCCCCAGCATTTT. As protein: CASSLGDRRDQPQHF. The V and J genes are TRBV18 and TRBJ1-5; TRBD1 matches at 8 bases. J gave up 5 bases and V 6 bases, and 9 bases lay outside the gene matches. From germline, CDR1 is KGHSH and CDR2 LQKENI. The CDR3 has 15 amino acids.

This clone showed up just a few times. The genes are TRBV6-1 and TRBJ2-7; D is unresolved. The CDR3 has 12 amino acids. V was pared by 4 bases and J by 4 bases, with 8 bases between. Germline assignment: CDR1 MNHNS and CDR2 SASEGT. CDR3 sequence: CASSVFRYEQYF. The DNA for the CDR3 is TGTGCCAGCAGTGTGTTTAGATACGAGCAGTACTTC.

This clone has just one count. The V call is TRBV30, the J call TRBJ1-1; maybe TRBD1 (5 bases). The germline CDR1 and CDR2 sequences are GTSNPN and SVGIG (reference sequence). V was cut by 5 bases and J by 7 bases, with 17 bases left in between. The CDR3 contains 13 residues. CDR3 coding DNA: TGTGCCTGGGGCAACACGGGACTCCTTGAAGCTTTCTTT. Its translation is CAWGNTGLLEAFF.